This entry describes one TCR beta chain. Authors' data handling: Reference gene primers were amplified, and this amplification served to estimate nucleated cell counts. Assay used: immunoSEQ multiplex PCR; TCRdb lists only in-frame clones, some missing. V and J calls and clone size are copied from that table; D and trimming were computed from the DNA. This sample has over 150,000 clones, with roughly 80% found just once. This sample is part of a study of blood T cell repertoires in COVID-19. Study-level information: Specimens from acute and convalescent COVID-19 originated in the United States, Italy and Spain. The cDNA or gDNA used as material had been derived from T cells, B-cell-depleted T cells, or PBMCs.

The CDR3 has 14 amino acids. Per germline, CDR1 LNHDA and CDR2 SQIVND (reference sequence). V was cut by 4 bases and J by 7 bases, with 14 bases left in between. This clonotype was sampled from a man aged 80 or over with acute or convalescent COVID-19. This rearrangement joins TRBV19 to TRBJ2-1, with D possibly being TRBD2 (6 bases). The specimen was peripheral blood. In DNA form, the CDR3 reads TGTGCCAGTAGTAGGGCTAGCGAGAGGAATGAGCAGTTCTTC. It is translated as CASSRASERNEQFF.